A selection of T cell receptor beta chains follows, all from one sample in a study of radiation and T cells in renal cell carcinoma. Here immunoSEQ multiplex PCR was the method, and the copy in TCRdb shows in-frame clones only, minus some. The profile covers 140,000 to 150,000 clones, with roughly 90% appearing a single time and 3.5% to 5% taken by the ten largest. This specimen was blood, taken from a patient whose treatment included radiotherapy and nephrectomy. All receptors derive from a woman aged 70 to 79 with renal cell carcinoma. Each CDR3 is given with its conserved first and last residue.

J | V | CDR3
TRBJ2-7 | TRBV5-1 | CASSLGDRDHSEQYF
TRBJ1-2 | TRBV7-9 | CASSPGQGREGYTF
TRBJ1-1 | TRBV6-5 | CASSLRRSTEAFF
TRBJ1-5 | TRBV25-1 | CASSGQGHQPQHF
TRBJ2-5 | TRBV7-2 | CASSSGVGGQETQYF
TRBJ1-1 | TRBV7-9 | CASSFGQRTTEAFF
TRBJ2-3 | TRBV7-8 | CASSLGERGGLVSPDTQYF
TRBJ2-5 | TRBV25-1 | CASSELGTEETQYF
TRBJ1-2 | TRBV5-6 | CASSLERQGGYTF
TRBJ2-1 | TRBV15 | CATSLSGDSYNEQFF
TRBJ2-7 | TRBV9 | CASSVATGNPYEQYF
TRBJ2-6 | TRBV9 | CASSDGPTDSGANVLTF
TRBJ2-3 | TRBV4-1 | CASSQEGTSGLEKTDTQYF
TRBJ1-1 | TRBV9 | CASSVKGGTEAFF
TRBJ2-7 | TRBV5-4 | CASSTGVTGRTYEQYF
TRBJ1-4 | TRBV6-5 | CASSITGGKLFF